The rows below give T cell receptor beta chains drawn from one sample of a study of T cells after yellow fever vaccination. MiXCR, run by TCRdb on the 5' RACE reads, gives a single entry per CDR3 protein. The sample carries hundreds of thousands of distinct CDR3 sequences, about 19% recorded once. The input for sequencing was PBMCs, taken before the yellow fever booster vaccination. The receptors here all came from a man between 18 and 29 years old who received the YFV17D yellow fever vaccine. Both conserved end residues are part of each CDR3. A D gene is named only where the DNA matches it firmly. The size field is filled for only some rows; it gives once, few, many or a size class.

cdr3_nt: TGTGCCAGCAGCGAGGCAGCGTGGCGCTCTGGAAACACCATATATTTT; cdr3_aa: CASSEAAWRSGNTIYF; v_call: TRBV9; clone_size: few; d_call: -; j_call: TRBJ1-3
cdr3_nt: TGTGCCAGCAGCCAACTTTTTGAGGCTGAAGCTTTCTTT; cdr3_aa: CASSQLFEAEAFF; v_call: TRBV11-2; clone_size: -; d_call: -; j_call: TRBJ1-1
cdr3_nt: TGTGCCACCAGCAGGGAAACAGGGGACTTGGGCGAGCAGTACTTC; cdr3_aa: CATSRETGDLGEQYF; v_call: TRBV15; clone_size: -; d_call: -; j_call: TRBJ2-7
cdr3_nt: TGCAGTGCACCCCGGACAGGGTTACCCGATACGCAGTATTTT; cdr3_aa: CSAPRTGLPDTQYF; v_call: TRBV20-1; clone_size: -; d_call: TRBD1; j_call: TRBJ2-3
cdr3_nt: TGTGCCAGCAGCATGTCGACAGGGAAGAACACTGAAGCTTTCTTT; cdr3_aa: CASSMSTGKNTEAFF; v_call: TRBV11-2; clone_size: -; d_call: TRBD1; j_call: TRBJ1-1
cdr3_nt: TGCAGTGCTAGGGGCTCGGGGTTTGAGCAGTTCTTC; cdr3_aa: CSARGSGFEQFF; v_call: TRBV20-1; clone_size: -; d_call: -; j_call: TRBJ2-1
cdr3_nt: TGTGCCAGCAGCCCAAGAAGGGGGGGGCAGGAGACCCAGTACTTC; cdr3_aa: CASSPRRGGQETQYF; v_call: TRBV9; clone_size: -; d_call: -; j_call: TRBJ2-5
cdr3_nt: TGTGCCAGCAGCTCGGGGGAGACCCAGTACTTC; cdr3_aa: CASSSGETQYF; v_call: TRBV7-6; clone_size: many; d_call: -; j_call: TRBJ2-5
cdr3_nt: TGTGCCAGCAGCTTGGACGCGGGATTCGAGACCCAGTACTTC; cdr3_aa: CASSLDAGFETQYF; v_call: TRBV5-4; clone_size: -; d_call: -; j_call: TRBJ2-5
cdr3_nt: TGTGCCAGCAGCCCCCGCGCGAACAGGGGGGCCAGTCAGCCCCAGCATTTT; cdr3_aa: CASSPRANRGASQPQHF; v_call: TRBV7-6; clone_size: -; d_call: TRBD1; j_call: TRBJ1-5
cdr3_nt: TGCGCCAGCAGCCCGGACGGACCCAATCAGCCCCAGCATTTT; cdr3_aa: CASSPDGPNQPQHF; v_call: TRBV5-1; clone_size: -; d_call: -; j_call: TRBJ1-5
cdr3_nt: TGTGCCAGCAGTTCGGTCGGGGAGCTGTTTTTT; cdr3_aa: CASSSVGELFF; v_call: TRBV12-3/TRBV12-4; clone_size: few; d_call: -; j_call: TRBJ2-2
cdr3_nt: TGCAGTGCTTGGAGGGACAGGGTCGGAAACATTCAGTACTTC; cdr3_aa: CSAWRDRVGNIQYF; v_call: TRBV20-1; clone_size: many; d_call: TRBD1; j_call: TRBJ2-4
cdr3_nt: TGTGCCAGCAGTCAACAGGGACAGATGAACACTGAAGCTTTCTTT; cdr3_aa: CASSQQGQMNTEAFF; v_call: TRBV6-5; clone_size: few; d_call: TRBD1; j_call: TRBJ1-1
cdr3_nt: TGCGCCAGCAGCTTGGGGAGCGTGGTGGGCACTGAAGCTTTCTTT; cdr3_aa: CASSLGSVVGTEAFF; v_call: TRBV5-1; clone_size: few; d_call: -; j_call: TRBJ1-1
cdr3_nt: TGCGCCAGCAGCCAAAACCGGGACGCCTCGTTCTATGGCTACACCTTC; cdr3_aa: CASSQNRDASFYGYTF; v_call: TRBV4-3; clone_size: -; d_call: -; j_call: TRBJ1-2
cdr3_nt: TGCAGTGCCAACTTCGGGCTCGACTATGGCTACACCTTC; cdr3_aa: CSANFGLDYGYTF; v_call: TRBV20-1; clone_size: many; d_call: -; j_call: TRBJ1-2
cdr3_nt: TGTGCCAGCAGCGATCCCGGGGGAACTGAAGCTTTCTTT; cdr3_aa: CASSDPGGTEAFF; v_call: TRBV3-1; clone_size: -; d_call: -; j_call: TRBJ1-1
cdr3_nt: TGTGCCAGCAGTTACTCGAAAAGGGCGGGGACCGGGGAGCTGTTTTTT; cdr3_aa: CASSYSKRAGTGELFF; v_call: TRBV6-5; clone_size: -; d_call: -; j_call: TRBJ2-2
cdr3_nt: TGTGCCAGCAGTTTTGACGTATACACTGAAGCTTTCTTT; cdr3_aa: CASSFDVYTEAFF; v_call: TRBV12-3/TRBV12-4; clone_size: -; d_call: -; j_call: TRBJ1-1
cdr3_nt: TGTGCTAGTGGCCGAGTCCCGGGACTAGCGATGAGCCAGTTCTTC; cdr3_aa: CASGRVPGLAMSQFF; v_call: TRBV12-5; clone_size: -; d_call: TRBD2; j_call: TRBJ2-1
cdr3_nt: TGTGCCAGCAGCTTCGGTCTTAATTCACCCCTCCACTTT; cdr3_aa: CASSFGLNSPLHF; v_call: TRBV12-3/TRBV12-4; clone_size: few; d_call: -; j_call: TRBJ1-6
cdr3_nt: TGTGCCAGCAGCAGAGGGACGGCTAACACCGGGGAGCTGTTTTTT; cdr3_aa: CASSRGTANTGELFF; v_call: TRBV5-5; clone_size: many; d_call: -; j_call: TRBJ2-2
cdr3_nt: TGTGCCAGCAGCTCTCCTAGCGGCGACAATGAGCAGTTCTTC; cdr3_aa: CASSSPSGDNEQFF; v_call: TRBV7-9; clone_size: -; d_call: TRBD2; j_call: TRBJ2-1
cdr3_nt: TGTGCCAGCAGTTTAATCGCCAGGACGCTCCCGGACACTGAAGCTTTCTTT; cdr3_aa: CASSLIARTLPDTEAFF; v_call: TRBV12-3/TRBV12-4; clone_size: few; d_call: -; j_call: TRBJ1-1
cdr3_nt: TGTGCCAGCACCTACTCCGGTGCCCCAGGAGTTGAAGCTTTCTTT; cdr3_aa: CASTYSGAPGVEAFF; v_call: TRBV12-3/TRBV12-4; clone_size: -; d_call: -; j_call: TRBJ1-1
cdr3_nt: TGCAGTGCACCACTAGGGAGCACAGATACGCAGTATTTT; cdr3_aa: CSAPLGSTDTQYF; v_call: TRBV20-1; clone_size: few; d_call: -; j_call: TRBJ2-3
cdr3_nt: TGTGCCAGCAGCCCGGACAGGAAGAGTGAGCAGTTCTTC; cdr3_aa: CASSPDRKSEQFF; v_call: TRBV7-2; clone_size: many; d_call: TRBD1; j_call: TRBJ2-1
cdr3_nt: TGTGCCAGCATCGTTGGCGGGGCAGCGGGGGGCTACACCTTC; cdr3_aa: CASIVGGAAGGYTF; v_call: TRBV7-2; clone_size: -; d_call: -; j_call: TRBJ1-2
cdr3_nt: TGTGCCAGCGGATTATCGCGGCTCCAAGAGACCCAGTACTTC; cdr3_aa: CASGLSRLQETQYF; v_call: TRBV12-3/TRBV12-4; clone_size: -; d_call: -; j_call: TRBJ2-5
cdr3_nt: TGTGCCAGCAGCCCCTCAAGCGTACAGGGAATTAAAGGCGGCTACACCTTC; cdr3_aa: CASSPSSVQGIKGGYTF; v_call: TRBV7-2; clone_size: -; d_call: -; j_call: TRBJ1-2
cdr3_nt: TGCGCCAGCAGCTTGGAAGACAGCCAGCAGTTCTTC; cdr3_aa: CASSLEDSQQFF; v_call: TRBV5-1; clone_size: few; d_call: -; j_call: TRBJ2-1
cdr3_nt: TGCGCCAGCAGCTTGGTCCCACCAGCGACCAGCACAGATACGCAGTATTTT; cdr3_aa: CASSLVPPATSTDTQYF; v_call: TRBV5-1; clone_size: -; d_call: -; j_call: TRBJ2-3
cdr3_nt: TGCGCCAGCAGCCAAGGGCTAGCTGGACAACGAGCCAAAAACATTCAGTACTTC; cdr3_aa: CASSQGLAGQRAKNIQYF; v_call: TRBV4-1; clone_size: -; d_call: -; j_call: TRBJ2-4
cdr3_nt: TGCAGTGCTCTAGAGTTCAGGGTAGGGTCACCCCTCCACTTT; cdr3_aa: CSALEFRVGSPLHF; v_call: TRBV20-1; clone_size: -; d_call: -; j_call: TRBJ1-6
cdr3_nt: TGTGCCAGCAGGTTAGACAATTCACCCCTCCACTTT; cdr3_aa: CASRLDNSPLHF; v_call: TRBV2; clone_size: once; d_call: -; j_call: TRBJ1-6
cdr3_nt: TGTGCCAGCAGCCGCTCTGACAGCTATGGCTACACCTTC; cdr3_aa: CASSRSDSYGYTF; v_call: TRBV7-9; clone_size: few; d_call: -; j_call: TRBJ1-2
cdr3_nt: TGCAGCATCCGGCAGGGGAACTATAATTCACCCCTCCACTTT; cdr3_aa: CSIRQGNYNSPLHF; v_call: TRBV29-1; clone_size: few; d_call: -; j_call: TRBJ1-6
cdr3_nt: TGCGCCAGCAGCCGGCGGTGGGTGAGCAATCAGCCCCAGCATTTT; cdr3_aa: CASSRRWVSNQPQHF; v_call: TRBV4-1; clone_size: many; d_call: -; j_call: TRBJ1-5
cdr3_nt: TGCAGTGTAGGCGGAGGGGTCATTTATGGCTACACCTTC; cdr3_aa: CSVGGGVIYGYTF; v_call: TRBV20-1; clone_size: -; d_call: -; j_call: TRBJ1-2
cdr3_nt: TGTGCCAGCAGTTACTACGGCTCCCTAGCCTTCTATGAGCAGTTCTTC; cdr3_aa: CASSYYGSLAFYEQFF; v_call: TRBV6-2/TRBV6-3; clone_size: -; d_call: -; j_call: TRBJ2-1
cdr3_nt: TGCGCCAGCAGCCAAGACGGGTGGGGTAATTCACCCCTCCACTTT; cdr3_aa: CASSQDGWGNSPLHF; v_call: TRBV4-3; clone_size: -; d_call: -; j_call: TRBJ1-6
cdr3_nt: TGCAGCGTTGAGGGCGGGGGGGCCCGGAATGAGCAGTTCTTC; cdr3_aa: CSVEGGGARNEQFF; v_call: TRBV29-1; clone_size: few; d_call: TRBD2; j_call: TRBJ2-1
cdr3_nt: TGTGCCATCAGTGAATGGGTTAAAGCTGACGAGCAGTACTTC; cdr3_aa: CAISEWVKADEQYF; v_call: TRBV10-3; clone_size: -; d_call: -; j_call: TRBJ2-7
cdr3_nt: TGTGCCAGCAGCTTGCCTGCCGGGGAGCTGTTTTTT; cdr3_aa: CASSLPAGELFF; v_call: TRBV5-6; clone_size: few; d_call: -; j_call: TRBJ2-2
cdr3_nt: TGCGCCAGCAGCCAGGACGAGCCTAGCGGGGGATCTAGCACAGATACGCAGTATTTT; cdr3_aa: CASSQDEPSGGSSTDTQYF; v_call: TRBV4-1; clone_size: few; d_call: TRBD2; j_call: TRBJ2-3
cdr3_nt: TGTGCCAGCAGTTTCGAGACAGGGGGCATGTCCTACAATGAGCAGTTCTTC; cdr3_aa: CASSFETGGMSYNEQFF; v_call: TRBV12-3/TRBV12-4; clone_size: few; d_call: TRBD1; j_call: TRBJ2-1
cdr3_nt: TGTGCCAGCAGCCCCAGTCCCATACCCCTCGGTGCGCCCACAGATACGCAGTATTTT; cdr3_aa: CASSPSPIPLGAPTDTQYF; v_call: TRBV9; clone_size: many; d_call: -; j_call: TRBJ2-3
cdr3_nt: TGCGCCAGCAGCTCCGGGACAGCCTTCGGGCCCCAGCATTTT; cdr3_aa: CASSSGTAFGPQHF; v_call: TRBV5-1; clone_size: few; d_call: TRBD1; j_call: TRBJ1-5